This TCR beta chain stems from a study of blood T cell repertoires in COVID-19. Study overall: Samples representing acute and convalescent COVID-19 were sourced from the United States, Italy and Spain. PBMCs, B-cell-depleted T cells, or T cells were the source of the cDNA or gDNA that made up the material.

CDR1 and CDR2 (germline): SGDLS, YYNGEE. The CDR3 length is 16 residues. V was clipped by 4 bases and J by 4 bases; unmatched bases: 10. In the original workflow: Estimation of nucleated cell counts relied on the amplification of reference gene primers. Profiled with immunoSEQ multiplex PCR; TCRdb holds only in-frame clones, not every one. That table supplies the V and J calls and clone size; D and trimming were determined from the DNA. The table has 75,000 to 95,000 clones, approximately 80% seen once. This chain links TRBV9 with TRBJ2-2, with 7 positions matching TRBD1. This clonotype was obtained from a man aged 55 to 69 with acute or convalescent COVID-19. Sequenced: peripheral blood. CDR3 in DNA: TGTGCCAGCAGCCCGGGGACAGTAATGCGCACCGGGGAGCTGTTTTTT. It yields the protein CASSPGTVMRTGELFF.